The 23 T cell receptor beta chains below all came from one sample that was sequenced in a study of OX40 agonist ivuxolimab in advanced cancers. Only in-frame clones appear in the TCRdb table, and some are missing; sequencing was by immunoSEQ multiplex PCR. The table records approximately 90,000 clones, about 89% of them present only once. The starting material was CD4+ or CD8+ T cells sorted from blood, obtained in a trial of the OX40 agonist ivuxolimab. These receptors were collected from an adult with an advanced solid tumor such as melanoma, head and neck, liver or kidney cancer.

The chain couples TRBV7-2 to TRBJ2-1, with 9 bases aligning to TRBD2. CDR1 and CDR2 from the germline V gene are SGHTA and FQGNSA. V was pared by 3 bases and J by 9 bases, with 9 bases of the junction left unmatched. The CDR3 is 15 residues long. This chain's CDR3 is CASSFSDRREGEQFF. The CDR3 coding sequence is TGTGCCAGCAGCTTCTCGGACAGGCGGGAGGGTGAGCAGTTCTTC.

This chain connects TRBV27 to TRBJ2-7, with TRBD2 identical over 7 bases. CDR1 and CDR2 from the germline V gene are MNHEY and SMNVEV (reference sequence). The trim removed 3 bases at V and 3 bases at J, leaving 5 bases unmatched. The CDR3 runs 14 residues. The CDR3 nucleotides read TGTGCCAGCAGTTTCGGAGCGGGGATCTACGAGCAGTACTTC. Amino acids: CASSFGAGIYEQYF.

The CDR3 DNA reads TGTGCCAGCAGCCTCGTCAATGAGCAGTTCTTC. Its translation is CASSLVNEQFF. The chain has TRBV9 and TRBJ2-1; D uncertain. Trimming stripped 4 bases from V and 6 bases from J, with 5 bases between. The germline V gene has CDR1 SGDLS and CDR2 YYNGEE. The CDR3 is 11 residues long.

The rearrangement uses TRBV10-1 and TRBJ1-1, with D hard to call. With 1 base removed from V and 6 bases from J, the gap between germline ends came to 30 bases. This CDR3 is built from 20 residues. Germline CDR1 and CDR2: WNHNN and SYGVQD (reference sequence). CDR3 nucleotides: TGCGCCAGCAGTGAGTACGGTCTCAGAGGGTCATCGGATCACTCGTCTGAAGCTTTCTTT. The encoded protein is CASSEYGLRGSSDHSSEAFF.

The rearrangement joins TRBV4-1 to TRBJ2-4; 8 nucleotides line up with TRBD2. This CDR3 has 16 residues. V shed 1 base and J 0 bases; nucleotides not matched to a gene: 2. Germline values: CDR1 MGHRA, CDR2 YSYEKL. In nucleotides, the CDR3 is TGCGCCAGCAGCCAAGTAGCGGGAATAGCCAAAAACATTCAGTACTTC. It translates to CASSQVAGIAKNIQYF.

The V gene is TRBV7-2, the J gene TRBJ2-1, with D possibly TRBD1 on 5 matching bases. V was cut by 7 bases and J by 9 bases, with 19 bases left in between. Germline CDR1 and CDR2: SGHTA and FQGNSA. CDR3 length: 14 residues. The CDR3, as DNA: TGTGCCAGCACCCCGCGACAGAGTGCAATTGAGCAGTTCTTC. Translation: CASTPRQSAIEQFF.

The chain employs TRBV25-1 and TRBJ2-5; D unclear. Between the trimmed V and J ends, which lost 2 bases and 5 bases, there was a span of 3 bases. Germline loops: CDR1 MGHDK, CDR2 SYGVNS. The CDR3 is 11 residues long. The CDR3 sequence: CASSETETQYF. CDR3 DNA: TGTGCCAGCAGTGAAACGGAGACCCAGTACTTC.

This chain joins TRBV7-8 and TRBJ2-5; 7 positions agree with TRBD2. The DNA end lines up better with TRBJ2-7; the J call may be wrong. Per germline, CDR1 SGHVS and CDR2 FQNEAQ. The CDR3 totals 15 residues. This CDR3 is CASSLQPGGSSEQYF. The CDR3 coding sequence is TGTGCCAGCAGCTTACAGCCGGGAGGCTCGAGCGAGCAGTACTTC.

This chain links TRBV5-1 with TRBJ2-3, with 7 nucleotides matching TRBD1. Losses at the gene ends were 7 bases for V and 0 bases for J; bases not matched to a gene: 11. The length of the CDR3 is 16 residues. Germline V gene lookup returns CDR1 SGHRS and CDR2 YFSETQ. This CDR3 reads CASCRHRDRSTDTQYF. CDR3 coding DNA: TGCGCCAGCTGCCGGCACCGGGACAGAAGCACAGATACGCAGTATTTT. The full variable domain, with the rest looked up from reference TRBV5-1 and TRBJ2-3, is KAGVTQTPRYLIKTRGQQVTLSCSPISGHRSVSWYQQTPGQGLQFLFEYFSETQRNKGNFPGRFSGRQFSNSRSEMNVSTLELGDSALYLCASCRHRDRSTDTQYFGPGTRLTVL.

This chain links TRBV10-1 with TRBJ1-3, with unresolved D. Trimming removed 8 bases from V and 1 base from J, with 9 bases in between. The CDR3 length is 13 residues. Germline CDR1 WNHNN, CDR2 SYGVQD (reference sequence). CDR3 in DNA: TGCGCCAGCCTAGGGCCATCTGGAAACACCATATATTTT. Translation: CASLGPSGNTIYF.

The chain links TRBV6-5 to TRBJ1-3; maybe TRBD1 (5 bases). Germline assignment: CDR1 MNHEY and CDR2 SVGAGI. The CDR3 sequence is 14 residues long. The germline V and J ends were trimmed by 6 bases and 0 bases, with 9 bases remaining between them. The DNA for the CDR3 is TGTGCCAGCAGCGCAGGGTACTCTGGAAACACCATATATTTT. Its protein product is CASSAGYSGNTIYF.

This clone was counted a single time. The V gene is TRBV6-4, the J gene TRBJ2-2, with TRBD1 matching over 9 bases. CDR1 is MRHNA and CDR2 is SNTAGT in the germline V gene. The CDR3 sequence is 15 residues long. J lost 4 bases, V lost 6 bases, and 6 bases had no gene match. The CDR3 DNA is TGTGCCAGCAGCCCCGGACAGGGGTTCACCGGGGAGCTGTTTTTT. Residues: CASSPGQGFTGELFF.

This chain links TRBV29-1 with TRBJ2-5, with TRBD1 matching 8 bases. The J call could be wrong; TRBJ2-7 is a better fit for the DNA end. Per the germline V gene, CDR1 is SQVTM and CDR2 is ANQGSEA. The CDR3 loop spans 13 amino acids. The CDR3 sequence is CSAKGQGHNEQYF. As DNA, the CDR3 is TGCAGTGCAAAAGGACAGGGACACAACGAGCAGTACTTC.

V is TRBV2 and J is TRBJ1-2; perhaps TRBD1 as D (6 bases). The germline V gene encodes CDR1 SNHLY and CDR2 FYNNEI. This CDR3 contains 15 residues. Trimming took 4 bases from V and 6 from J, leaving 18 bases between them. CDR3 DNA sequence: TGTGCCAGCAGTGGGCCGGGACAACTAAGAGATGGCTACACCTTC. Its protein is CASSGPGQLRDGYTF.

The chain uses TRBV29-1 and TRBJ2-7, with a possible D match to TRBD2 (6 bases). CDR1 and CDR2 (germline): SQVTM, ANQGSEA. The CDR3 consists of 15 residues. The V and J ends lost 0 bases and 2 bases respectively, with 14 bases between them. CDR3 in amino acids: CSVEDPRTGAYEQYF. CDR3 coding DNA: TGCAGCGTTGAAGATCCCCGGACGGGAGCCTACGAGCAGTACTTC.

This rearrangement joins TRBV27 to TRBJ2-7; D is possibly TRBD1 or TRBD2 (5 bases each). Per the germline V gene, CDR1 is MNHEY and CDR2 is SMNVEV (reference sequence). V was shortened by 4 bases and J by 2 bases, with 12 bases between the two germline ends. This CDR3 comprises 14 residues. The CDR3 coding sequence is TGTGCCAGCAGTTCGGGGCCTACCCCCTACGAGCAGTACTTC. It specifies CASSSGPTPYEQYF.

The chain recombines TRBV5-1 with TRBJ1-1, with D unresolved. The CDR3 contains 13 residues. Trimming left V 4 bases short and J 1 base short, with 8 bases between. Looked up from germline, CDR1 is SGHRS and CDR2 is YFSETQ. CDR3 DNA: TGCGCCAGCAGCCAACAGCCGAACACTGAAGCTTTCTTT. Residues: CASSQQPNTEAFF. Using reference TRBV5-1 and TRBJ1-1 for the parts outside the CDR3, the full variable domain is KAGVTQTPRYLIKTRGQQVTLSCSPISGHRSVSWYQQTPGQGLQFLFEYFSETQRNKGNFPGRFSGRQFSNSRSEMNVSTLELGDSALYLCASSQQPNTEAFFGQGTRLTVV.

The chain has TRBV30 and TRBJ2-3; 7 positions match TRBD2. V shed 1 base and J 4 bases; nucleotides not matched to a gene: 8. The CDR3 spans 15 residues. Germline V lookup: CDR1 GTSNPN, CDR2 SVGIG (reference sequence). CDR3 coding DNA: TGTGCCTGGAGTGGGGAGGGTAGCAGTCCAGATACGCAGTATTTT. Encoded protein: CAWSGEGSSPDTQYF.

This sequence joins TRBV4-1 and TRBJ2-1, with D unclear. Between the trimmed V and J ends, which lost 1 base and 4 bases, there was a span of 5 bases. The CDR3 runs to 13 residues. Germline CDR1 MGHRA, CDR2 YSYEKL. The CDR3 DNA is TGCGCCAGCAGCCAAGCGATATACAATGAGCAGTTCTTC. As protein: CASSQAIYNEQFF.

This rearrangement joins TRBV28 to TRBJ1-1, with D hard to call. Germline CDR1 reads MDHEN; CDR2 reads SYDVKM. CDR3 length: 12 amino acids. Between the trimmed V and J ends, which lost 5 bases and 3 bases, there was a span of 7 bases. Here the CDR3 DNA reads TGTGCCAGCAGTGAACTGGACACTGAAGCTTTCTTT. This encodes CASSELDTEAFF.

This clone came up once. V is TRBV5-6 and J is TRBJ2-1, with D maybe TRBD1 (6 bases). The germline CDR1 and CDR2 sequences are SGHDT and YYEEEE. Trimming took off 5 bases at V and 4 bases at J, with 10 bases between the two ends. This CDR3 is built from 13 residues. For the CDR3, the DNA is TGTGCCAGCAGAAGAGGGGGTTACAATGAGCAGTTCTTC. Protein: CASRRGGYNEQFF.

This clone appeared once. The chain couples TRBV19 to TRBJ1-5, with TRBD1 as a possible D gene (5 bases). The germline V gene has CDR1 LNHDA and CDR2 SQIVND (reference sequence). The V and J ends lost 7 bases and 4 bases respectively, with 17 bases between them. The CDR3 covers 15 residues. DNA for the CDR3: TGTGCCAGTATCTCATTTGGGGGGTCGAATCAGCCCCAGCATTTT. It codes for CASISFGGSNQPQHF.

The V gene is TRBV27, the J gene TRBJ2-5; no reliable D call. The J call may not be correct, given that the DNA end is closer to TRBJ2-7. Germline assignment: CDR1 MNHEY and CDR2 SMNVEV (reference sequence). This CDR3 has 13 amino acids. The CDR3 nucleotides are TGTGCCAGCAGTTACGGAGTTGCGGACGAGCAGTACTTC. Translating gives CASSYGVADEQYF.